This T cell receptor (beta chain) was sequenced during a study of blood T cell repertoires in COVID-19. Across the study: In each case, the material was cDNA or gDNA derived from T cells, B-cell-depleted T cells, or PBMCs.

This CDR3 region has 17 residues. The V gene's germline CDR1 is KGHSH and CDR2 LQKENI. Trimming at V came to 8 bases and at J to 2 bases, leaving 10 bases not matched to a gene. Authors' methods: Using reference gene primer amplification, nucleated cell counts were estimated. Sequenced by immunoSEQ multiplex PCR; TCRdb stores in-frame clones only, minus some. The V and J calls and clone size were taken over from that table, and D and trimming were inferred from the DNA. The table shows approximately 220,000 clones, with 86% occurring only once. The sequence was collected from a woman aged 40 to 50 with acute COVID-19. Sequenced input: PBMCs or T cells enriched from blood (not recorded which). This chain links TRBV18 with TRBJ2-2, with 11 bases that match TRBD1. This chain's CDR3 is CASLGQGDLLNTGELFF. Written as DNA, the CDR3 is TGTGCCAGCCTGGGACAGGGGGACTTACTTAACACCGGGGAGCTGTTTTTT.